The rows below give T cell receptor beta chains drawn from one sample of a study of shared clonotypes between healthy human individuals. Produced via immunoSEQ multiplex PCR; TCRdb's table is partial and in-frame only. The sample lists 2 million to 2.5 million clones, just over 90% occurring once. The sequencing sample was made of naive CD4+ T cells from PBMCs. The receptors derive from a man between 18 and 35 years old in good health. Some clones in this sample may be carry-over from other donors' samples. Both conserved end residues are part of each CDR3. D genes are given only for firm matches. Only part of the rows carry a size: once, few, many, or a class if the clone is expanded.

D gene: -; clone size: -; J gene: TRBJ2-3; V gene: TRBV10-3; CDR3 DNA: TGTGCCATCAGTGGGGCCAGAATGGCGGCGATCTGGGGAGATACGCAGTATTTT; CDR3 protein: CAISGARMAAIWGDTQYF
D gene: -; clone size: -; J gene: TRBJ2-5; V gene: TRBV18; CDR3 DNA: TGTGCCAGCTCACCGGACAGCCAGCGGGAGACCCAGTACTTC; CDR3 protein: CASSPDSQRETQYF
D gene: TRBD1; clone size: -; J gene: TRBJ2-7; V gene: TRBV5-1; CDR3 DNA: TGCGCCAGCAGCCACTGGACAGGGCCGTACGAGCAGTACTTC; CDR3 protein: CASSHWTGPYEQYF
D gene: TRBD1; clone size: few; J gene: TRBJ1-1; V gene: TRBV10-3; CDR3 DNA: TGTGCCATCAGTGAGTCCGGGACAGGGACGGGGAACACTGAAGCTTTCTTT; CDR3 protein: CAISESGTGTGNTEAFF
D gene: TRBD1; clone size: -; J gene: TRBJ1-5; V gene: TRBV7-3; CDR3 DNA: TGTGCCAGCAGCCAGGGGGCCGTGTGTCAGCCCCAGCATTTT; CDR3 protein: CASSQGAVCQPQHF
D gene: TRBD2; clone size: -; J gene: TRBJ2-1; V gene: TRBV6-6; CDR3 DNA: TGTGCCAGCAGTTACGGAGGGACTAGAGATGAGCAGTTCTTC; CDR3 protein: CASSYGGTRDEQFF
D gene: TRBD1; clone size: -; J gene: TRBJ1-2; V gene: TRBV5-6; CDR3 DNA: TGTGCCAGCAGATGGGGGGCAGGGGGCTCCCTGAACTATGGCTACACCTTC; CDR3 protein: CASRWGAGGSLNYGYTF
D gene: -; clone size: -; J gene: TRBJ2-7; V gene: TRBV5-1; CDR3 DNA: TGCGCCAGCAGCCCAGGTTCGTTAGTCTACGAGCAGTACTTC; CDR3 protein: CASSPGSLVYEQYF
D gene: -; clone size: few; J gene: TRBJ1-1; V gene: TRBV30; CDR3 DNA: TGTGCCTGGAGTGTATTTTCGCCGGGGGTGAACACTGAAGCTTTCTTT; CDR3 protein: CAWSVFSPGVNTEAFF
D gene: -; clone size: -; J gene: TRBJ1-1; V gene: TRBV9; CDR3 DNA: TGTGCCAGCAGCCTCGGGACGGGGACTGAAGCTTTCTTT; CDR3 protein: CASSLGTGTEAFF
D gene: -; clone size: -; J gene: TRBJ1-1; V gene: TRBV28; CDR3 DNA: TGTGCCAGCAGCTGGGGGCAAATCAACACTGAAGCTTTCTTT; CDR3 protein: CASSWGQINTEAFF
D gene: -; clone size: -; J gene: TRBJ2-7; V gene: TRBV30; CDR3 DNA: TGTGCCTGGAGTGGACGTTACGAGCAGTACTTC; CDR3 protein: CAWSGRYEQYF
D gene: -; clone size: -; J gene: TRBJ1-5; V gene: TRBV6-1; CDR3 DNA: TGTGCCAGCAGTGAAAGAGGTGACAATCAGCCCCAGCATTTT; CDR3 protein: CASSERGDNQPQHF
D gene: -; clone size: -; J gene: TRBJ1-5; V gene: TRBV2; CDR3 DNA: TGTGCCAGCAACCAAGAGAGAGCAGGCAATCAGCCCCAGCATTTT; CDR3 protein: CASNQERAGNQPQHF
D gene: -; clone size: -; J gene: TRBJ1-4; V gene: TRBV21-1; CDR3 DNA: TGTGCCAGCAGCATTATAGGAGGACAGGGATTACTTGCAACTAATGAAAAACTGTTTTTT; CDR3 protein: CASSIIGGQGLLATNEKLFF
D gene: -; clone size: -; J gene: TRBJ1-4; V gene: TRBV5-1; CDR3 DNA: TGCGCCAGCAGCTTCGGGCCTACCGAAGGGCTGTTTTTT; CDR3 protein: CASSFGPTEGLFF